These 23 T cell receptor beta chains share one sample of origin, sequenced in a study of cytotoxic CD8 clonotypes in ibrutinib-treated CLL. Some clones are missing from TCRdb's copy, which holds only in-frame ones; the method was immunoSEQ multiplex PCR. The sample holds roughly 15,000 clones, roughly two thirds seen once. The specimen was PBMCs, collected before ibrutinib treatment. These receptors all come from a human donor with chronic lymphocytic leukemia.

The chain is built from TRBV18 and TRBJ2-3; no clear D. The CDR3 sequence is 14 residues long. V lost 2 bases to trimming and J lost 6 bases, with 12 bases between them. CDR1 is KGHSH and CDR2 is LQKENI in the germline V gene. CDR3 DNA: TGTGCCAGCTCACCAACTCTAGTGGGGGATACGCAGTATTTT. Amino acids: CASSPTLVGDTQYF.

The chain employs TRBV2 and TRBJ1-6; D may be TRBD1 (6 bases). The germline CDR1 and CDR2 sequences are SNHLY and FYNNEI. Trimming took off 3 bases at V and 5 bases at J, with 14 bases between the two ends. CDR3 length: 16 amino acids. The CDR3 spells CASSDRTGQNNSPLHF. The CDR3 DNA reads TGTGCCAGCAGTGATCGAACTGGACAGAATAATTCACCCCTCCACTTT.

This chain links TRBV6-5 with TRBJ2-2, with 13 bases fitting TRBD2. The germline V gene encodes CDR1 MNHEY and CDR2 SVGAGI. The CDR3 is 15 amino acids. V lost 6 bases, J lost 6 bases, and 4 bases stayed unmatched. The CDR3 bases are TGTGCCAGCAGACCCGGACTAGCGGGAGCCGGGGAGCTGTTTTTT. The encoded protein is CASRPGLAGAGELFF.

The rearrangement links TRBV5-1 to TRBJ2-6, with D tentatively TRBD1 (5 bases). The CDR3 runs 16 residues. Germline CDR1 is SGHRS and CDR2 is YFSETQ. Between the trimmed V and J ends, which lost 2 bases and 0 bases, there was a span of 9 bases. The CDR3: CASSFSRASGANVLTF. Written as DNA, the CDR3 is TGCGCCAGCAGCTTTAGCAGGGCCTCTGGGGCCAACGTCCTGACTTTC.

This chain uses TRBV11-2 with TRBJ1-5, with D maybe TRBD1 (5 bases). Trimming cost V 2 bases and J 9 bases, with 11 bases left between them. The CDR3 sequence is 13 residues long. Germline V lookup: CDR1 SGHAT, CDR2 FQNNGV. CDR3 nucleotide sequence: TGTGCCAGCAGCTTACAGGGTGAGCGGCCCCAGCATTTT. This codes for CASSLQGERPQHF.

The rearrangement links TRBV10-3 to TRBJ2-7; 10 bases align to TRBD1. CDR3 length: 14 amino acids. The V gene end was trimmed by 10 bases and the J gene end by 2 bases; junction bases not matched to a gene: 8. Germline CDR1 is ENHRY and CDR2 is SYGVKD. The CDR3 loop reads CASGLGQGTYEQYF. The CDR3 region has the DNA TGTGCCAGCGGTTTGGGACAGGGGACCTACGAGCAGTACTTC.

The chain employs TRBV6-1 and TRBJ1-2; D call uncertain. The length of the CDR3 is 15 residues. Germline V CDR1 and CDR2: MNHNS, SASEGT. V was pared by 2 bases and J by 3 bases, with 13 bases between. The CDR3 DNA sequence: TGTGCCAGCAGTGAAACTGGGTGGGGTCACTATGGCTACACCTTC. Protein product: CASSETGWGHYGYTF.

The chain couples TRBV15 to TRBJ2-3; 8 nucleotides align to TRBD1. V gave up 2 bases and J gave up 4 bases; unmatched junction bases: 14. Germline V gives CDR1 LNHNV, CDR2 YYDKDF (reference sequence). The CDR3 spans 18 residues. CDR3 sequence reads: CATSRLRTGLIFADTQYF. The CDR3 bases are TGTGCCACCAGCAGACTGCGGACAGGGCTAATCTTTGCAGATACGCAGTATTTT.

The V and J genes are TRBV18 and TRBJ1-2, with TRBD1 matching 11 bases. With 4 bases clipped from V and 2 bases from J, the junction kept 3 bases outside the gene matches. The CDR3 contains 15 residues. CDR1 and CDR2 (germline): KGHSH, LQKENI. The CDR3 coding sequence is TGTGCCAGCTCACACGGACAGGGGGCCAACTATGGCTACACCTTC. Protein sequence: CASSHGQGANYGYTF.

A few counts support this clone. The V and J genes are TRBV16 and TRBJ1-5; D gene unclear. In germline, CDR1 is KGHSY, CDR2 FQNENV. This CDR3 has 15 residues. V was clipped by 5 bases and J by 5 bases, with 16 bases between them. The CDR3 spells CASSSFATFHQPQHF. In DNA form, the CDR3 reads TGTGCCAGCAGCTCCTTCGCTACTTTCCATCAGCCCCAGCATTTT. Using reference TRBV16 and TRBJ1-5 for the parts outside the CDR3, the full variable domain is GEEVAQTPKHLVRGEGQKAKLYCAPIKGHSYVFWYQQVLKNEFKFLISFQNENVFDETGMPKERFSAKCLPNSPCSLEIQATKLEDSAVYFCASSSFATFHQPQHFGDGTRLSIL.

The J gene is TRBJ2-7, the V gene TRBV5-1; D is possibly TRBD2 (6 bases). CDR3 length equals 16 residues. With 0 bases removed from V and 4 bases from J, the gap between germline ends came to 17 bases. Germline V lookup: CDR1 SGHRS, CDR2 YFSETQ. CDR3 region: CASSLVPTSGVYEQYF. CDR3 nucleotides: TGCGCCAGCAGCTTGGTCCCCACCTCGGGGGTATACGAGCAGTACTTC.

The chain combines TRBV15 with TRBJ1-4, with D perhaps matching TRBD1 (5 bases). The CDR3 spans 17 residues. V lost 1 base and J lost 8, with 20 bases in between. CDR1 and CDR2 from the germline V gene are LNHNV and YYDKDF (reference sequence). This chain's CDR3 is CATSRVWGFGTAEKLFF. CDR3 coding DNA: TGTGCCACCAGCAGAGTATGGGGGTTTGGGACGGCAGAAAAACTGTTTTTT.

The V and J genes are TRBV19 and TRBJ1-5, with D possibly being TRBD1 (5 bases). Trimming removed 4 bases at V and 2 bases at J, with 15 bases between. The germline V gene encodes CDR1 LNHDA and CDR2 SQIVND (reference sequence). The CDR3 has 16 residues. The CDR3 DNA is TGTGCCAGTAGTAACCGACAGTCAATTGGCAATCAGCCCCAGCATTTT. It codes for CASSNRQSIGNQPQHF.

The chain has TRBV4-1 and TRBJ2-1, with D perhaps TRBD2 (7 bases). The CDR3 spans 18 residues. Per germline, CDR1 MGHRA and CDR2 YSYEKL. V gave up 0 bases and J gave up 7 bases, with 22 bases separating them. Here the CDR3 DNA reads TGCGCCAGCAGCCAAGATTTGGGCGGGAGCCGGGGGCGGAATGAGCAGTTCTTC. This sequence encodes CASSQDLGGSRGRNEQFF.

V is TRBV25-1 and J is TRBJ1-4; tentative D call: TRBD1 (6 bases). Per the germline V gene, CDR1 is MGHDK and CDR2 is SYGVNS. This CDR3 has 14 residues. V was pared by 8 bases and J by 8 bases, with 18 bases between. The CDR3 sequence is CASGRGALGEKLFF. The CDR3 region has the DNA TGTGCCAGCGGCAGGGGAGCGCTGGGGGAAAAACTGTTTTTT.

This chain connects TRBV10-1 to TRBJ1-1, with no clear D. CDR1 is WNHNN, CDR2 SYGVQD, per germline (reference sequence). Trimming stripped 2 bases from V and 10 bases from J, with 17 bases between. The CDR3 consists of 14 residues. The CDR3 protein is CASSEGSLQRSAFF. CDR3 DNA sequence: TGCGCCAGCAGTGAGGGCAGCCTCCAGAGATCAGCTTTCTTT.

This clone is judged medium-sized. This sequence joins TRBV2 and TRBJ1-6; D not resolved. The V gene lost 5 bases and the J gene lost 10 bases, with 15 bases spanning the gap. CDR1 and CDR2 from the germline V gene are SNHLY and FYNNEI. There are 14 residues in the CDR3. CDR3 residues: CASSPVEGWSPLHF. The CDR3 nucleotides read TGTGCCAGCAGTCCCGTGGAGGGCTGGTCACCCCTCCACTTT. Full variable domain (rest looked up from reference TRBV2 and TRBJ1-6): EPEVTQTPSHQVTQMGQEVILRCVPISNHLYFYWYRQILGQKVEFLVSFYNNEISEKSEIFDDQFSVERPDGSNFTLKIRSTKLEDSAMYFCASSPVEGWSPLHFGNGTRLTVT.

The chain is built from TRBV18 and TRBJ1-1; tentatively, D is TRBD1 (5 bases). Trimming removed 6 bases from V and 1 base from J, with 9 bases in between. The V gene's germline CDR1 is KGHSH and CDR2 LQKENI. This CDR3 is built from 13 residues. CDR3 residues: CASSTGANTEAFF. The DNA of the CDR3 is TGTGCCAGCTCGACCGGGGCGAACACTGAAGCTTTCTTT.

The V and J genes are TRBV5-4 and TRBJ2-3; a weak D match, TRBD2 (6 bases). There are 14 residues in the CDR3. Germline CDR1 is SGHNT and CDR2 is YYREEE (reference sequence). The V end was cut by 4 bases, the J end by 2 bases, with 11 bases between. The DNA of the CDR3 is TGTGCCAGCAGCCGGAGCGGGCCCACAGATACGCAGTATTTT. Translating it yields CASSRSGPTDTQYF.

The chain joins TRBV6-5 to TRBJ2-5; possible D gene TRBD2, 5 bases. The CDR3 is 14 amino acids. Germline loops: CDR1 MNHEY, CDR2 SVGAGI. V dropped 9 bases and J dropped 2 bases, with 16 bases sitting between them. The CDR3 reads CASRSGPEQETQYF. CDR3 nucleotides: TGTGCCAGTCGCAGCGGTCCCGAACAAGAGACCCAGTACTTC.

This chain joins TRBV6-6 and TRBJ2-7; D is undetermined. Per germline, CDR1 MNHNY and CDR2 SVGAGI (reference sequence). Trimming removed 10 bases from V and 0 bases from J, with 19 bases in between. The CDR3 extends over 15 amino acids. CDR3 sequence: CANANWSGCSYEQYV. The DNA for the CDR3 is TGTGCCAATGCAAATTGGTCGGGTTGCTCCTACGAGCAGTACGTC.

The chain uses TRBV10-1 and TRBJ1-4; the match to TRBD1 covers 7 bases. In germline, CDR1 is WNHNN, CDR2 SYGVQD (reference sequence). V was clipped by 2 bases and J by 8 bases; unmatched bases: 20. The CDR3 covers 19 residues. The CDR3: CASSEPGSMTGRGSEKLFF. The CDR3 DNA follows: TGCGCCAGCAGTGAGCCCGGGTCTATGACAGGGAGGGGTAGCGAAAAACTGTTTTTT.

The chain is built from TRBV7-9 and TRBJ2-3, with D hard to call. Germline V CDR1 and CDR2: SEHNR, FQNEAQ (reference sequence). The CDR3 spans 16 residues. V was cut by 1 base and J by 1 base, with 12 bases left in between. The CDR3 spells CASSLDRRFGTDTQYF. The CDR3 DNA reads as TGTGCCAGCAGCTTAGATCGTAGGTTTGGCACAGATACGCAGTATTTT.